Presented here are 7 T cell receptor beta chains from one specimen sequenced in a study of T cells in localized non-small cell lung cancer. TCRdb's table, derived via immunoSEQ multiplex PCR, lists solely in-frame clones and lacks some. The table lists 17,000 or so clones, 85% to 90% of them singletons. This specimen was peripheral blood, taken before any cancer treatment. These receptors were obtained from a male donor at least 60 years old with stage II squamous cell lung carcinoma.

Concerning this clone: One end of the junction fails to match germline, which may point to a read error. V usage is TRBV7-7 and J usage is TRBJ1-5, with TRBD1 matching 9 bases. From germline, CDR1 is SSHAT and CDR2 FNYEAQ (reference sequence). The CDR3 has 19 residues. The CDR3 here is CASSPGDRAGDSSNQPQHF. CDR3 nucleotides: TGTGCTAGCAGCCCCGGGGACAGGGCGGGGGATTCTAGCAATCAGCCCCAGCATTTT.

This clone was counted a few times. This chain connects TRBV6-5 to TRBJ1-1; the D gene is possibly TRBD1 (6 bases). Trimming pared 7 bases from V and 3 bases from J, leaving 18 bases between. The germline V gene has CDR1 MNHEY and CDR2 SVGAGI. The CDR3 runs 15 residues. As DNA, the CDR3 is TGTGCCAGCACCATTATGAGGGGGGTGGACACTGAAGCTTTCTTT. Its translation is CASTIMRGVDTEAFF.

This clone is a singleton in its sample. The chain recombines TRBV28 with TRBJ2-1; D possibly corresponds to TRBD1 (5 bases). V lost 2 bases to trimming and J lost 5 bases, with 10 bases between them. Germline CDR1 MDHEN, CDR2 SYDVKM. The CDR3 runs 14 residues. CDR3 coding DNA: TGTGCCAGCAGTTTAGGTAACAGGCACAATGAGCAGTTCTTC. Amino acid sequence: CASSLGNRHNEQFF. Together with reference TRBV28 and TRBJ2-1, the CDR3 gives the full variable domain: DVKVTQSSRYLVKRTGEKVFLECVQDMDHENMFWYRQDPGLGLRLIYFSYDVKMKEKGDIPEGYSVSREKKERFSLILESASTNQTSMYLCASSLGNRHNEQFFGPGTRLTVL.

This sequence joins TRBV7-9 and TRBJ1-5; TRBD1 is a possible D gene (5 bases). CDR3 length: 14 amino acids. The germline V gene has CDR1 SEHNR and CDR2 FQNEAQ (reference sequence). V lost 3 bases to trimming and J lost 8 bases, with 14 bases between them. CDR3 bases: TGTGCCAGCAGCTTCGGTAGGGGCAGGGAGCCCCAGCATTTT. Translating it yields CASSFGRGREPQHF.

The J gene is TRBJ2-7, the V gene TRBV7-9; D not certain. CDR1 and CDR2 from the germline V gene are SEHNR and FQNEAQ (reference sequence). Trimming took off 4 bases at V and 2 bases at J, with 6 bases between the two ends. The CDR3 loop spans 12 amino acids. The CDR3 DNA follows: TGTGCCAGCAGCTCCCGTGCCTACGAGCAGTACTTC. The encoded protein is CASSSRAYEQYF. Full variable domain (outside the CDR3, taken from reference TRBV7-9 and TRBJ2-7): DTGVSQNPRHKITKRGQNVTFRCDPISEHNRLYWYRQTLGQGPEFLTYFQNEAQLEKSRLLSDRFSAERPKGSFSTLEIQRTEQGDSAMYLCASSSRAYEQYFGPGTRLTVT.

The gene calls are TRBV5-4 and TRBJ2-7; 8 bases are a match to TRBD2. J was trimmed by 1 base and V by 1 base; bases with no gene match: 7. The CDR3 loop spans 16 amino acids. Germline V gives CDR1 SGHNT, CDR2 YYREEE (reference sequence). CDR3 protein: CASSLLSGIGSYEQYF. The CDR3 DNA reads TGTGCCAGCAGCTTGCTTAGCGGGATAGGATCCTACGAGCAGTACTTC.

V gene TRBV7-6 combines with J gene TRBJ2-4; 7 bases fit TRBD2. The CDR3 is 17 residues long. Germline trimming cut 3 bases from V and 0 bases from J; bases unmatched to any gene: 8. Germline V gives CDR1 SGHVS, CDR2 FNYEAQ. DNA for the CDR3: TGTGCCAGCAGCTTGTGGGAGGGGACCGTAGCCAAAAACATTCAGTACTTC. Translating gives CASSLWEGTVAKNIQYF.